The 20 T cell receptor beta chains below come from one sample, sequenced in a study of T cells after yellow fever vaccination. Each CDR3 protein is one row after TCRdb ran MiXCR on the 5' RACE reads. The sample gives a few hundred thousand distinct CDR3 sequences, approximately 10% of which show up once; around 3.5% is in the top ten. This material consisted of CD4+ T cells sorted from PBMCs, taken 5 days after the yellow fever booster vaccination. These receptors were collected from a man younger than 35 who received the YFV17D yellow fever vaccine.

This clonotype has at least ten counts. This chain's CDR3 is CASSFMGGEGQPQHF. CDR3 nucleotide sequence: TGTGCCAGCAGTTTCATGGGGGGGGAGGGTCAGCCCCAGCATTTT. This sequence joins TRBV12-3 or TRBV12-4 and TRBJ1-5; D is perhaps TRBD1 (5 bases). V shed 3 bases and J shed 6 bases, with 15 bases lying between them. The CDR3 covers 15 residues.

The table lists this clonotype with a few counts. V and J are TRBV6-1 and TRBJ1-5; no definite D call. The CDR3 is 15 residues long. Germline V CDR1 and CDR2: MNHNS, SASEGT. V lost 1 base to trimming and J lost 0 bases, with 7 bases between them. The CDR3 loop is CASSEVSYSNQPQHF. The CDR3 region has the DNA TGTGCCAGCAGTGAAGTGAGTTATAGCAATCAGCCCCAGCATTTT.

This clonotype turned up a few times. This sequence joins TRBV18 and TRBJ2-7; D is perhaps TRBD1 (5 bases). The V end lost 4 bases, the J end lost 2 bases, and 12 bases lay between the germline ends. Germline values: CDR1 KGHSH, CDR2 LQKENI. The CDR3 has 14 amino acids. CDR3 bases: TGTGCCAGCTCACTCGACAGTATCCCCTACGAGCAGTACTTC. Translating it yields CASSLDSIPYEQYF.

The rearrangement joins TRBV5-4 to TRBJ2-5; 9 nucleotides line up with TRBD1. Trimming at V came to 5 bases and at J to 2 bases, leaving 4 bases not matched to a gene. The CDR3 is 14 residues long. Germline V CDR1 and CDR2: SGHNT, YYREEE (reference sequence). The CDR3 DNA sequence: TGTGCCAGCAGAGACGGGACAGGGCAAGAGACCCAGTACTTC. Protein: CASRDGTGQETQYF. Combining the CDR3 with reference TRBV5-4 and TRBJ2-5 gives the whole variable domain ETGVTQSPTHLIKTRGQQVTLRCSSQSGHNTVSWYQQALGQGPQFIFQYYREEENGRGNFPPRFSGLQFPNYSSELNVNALELDDSALYLCASRDGTGQETQYFGPGTRLLVL.

This chain links TRBV20-1 with TRBJ2-5, with TRBD2 as a possible D gene (5 bases). V dropped 8 bases and J dropped 5 bases, with 27 bases sitting between them. The CDR3 loop spans 16 amino acids. Looked up from germline, CDR1 is DFQATT and CDR2 is SNEGSKA (reference sequence). The DNA for the CDR3 is TGCAGTCACTCTATTCCGGGCTCTCTTCGGAGGGAGACCCAGTACTTC. As protein: CSHSIPGSLRRETQYF.

The chain uses TRBV4-3 and TRBJ2-3; D gene uncertain. Trimming shortened V by 1 base and J by 5 bases, and 10 bases separated the two germline ends. Germline assignment: CDR1 LGHNA and CDR2 YSLEER. The CDR3 is 14 residues long. DNA of the CDR3: TGCGCCAGCAGCCAAGGCCTCAACAAAGATACGCAGTATTTT. It yields the protein CASSQGLNKDTQYF.

The rearrangement uses TRBV6-2 or TRBV6-3 and TRBJ2-3; D possibly corresponds to TRBD1 (5 bases). Looked up from germline, CDR1 is MNHEY and CDR2 is SVGEGT. Trimming took off 2 bases at V and 2 bases at J, with 11 bases between the two ends. The CDR3 is made up of 15 amino acids. The DNA for the CDR3 is TGTGCCAGCAGTTACAGGGGTCGGGTCACAGATACGCAGTATTTT. This sequence encodes CASSYRGRVTDTQYF.

This clonotype has more than one count but fewer than ten. The CDR3 DNA sequence: TGCGCCAGCAGCTTGCGACAGATGGAGACCCAGTACTTC. Protein: CASSLRQMETQYF. The gene calls are TRBV5-1 and TRBJ2-5; the D gene is possibly TRBD1 (5 bases). CDR1 and CDR2 from the germline V gene are SGHRS and YFSETQ. V shed 1 base and J shed 5 bases, with 9 bases lying between them. The CDR3 is made up of 13 amino acids.

This sequence joins TRBV7-8 and TRBJ2-1; possible D gene TRBD2, 5 bases. Per the germline V gene, CDR1 is SGHVS and CDR2 is FQNEAQ. Trimming shortened V by 4 bases and J by 0 bases, and 13 bases separated the two germline ends. The CDR3 is 16 residues long. The CDR3 sequence: CASSSERISSYNEQFF. Here the CDR3 DNA reads TGTGCCAGCAGCTCCGAGCGGATTAGCTCCTACAATGAGCAGTTCTTC.

This clonotype occurred many times. The V gene is TRBV7-3, the J gene TRBJ2-2; D might be TRBD1 (5 bases). The CDR3 sequence is 13 residues long. Germline V lookup: CDR1 SGHTA, CDR2 FQGTGA. V lost 4 bases and J 6 bases, leaving 9 bases between the germline ends. This CDR3 reads CASSSRVAGELFF. DNA of the CDR3: TGTGCCAGCAGCTCCAGGGTTGCCGGGGAGCTGTTTTTT.

This clonotype was counted many times. The CDR3 sequence: CASSPSMNEQYF. CDR3 in DNA: TGTGCCAGCTCGCCATCTATGAACGAGCAGTACTTC. The gene calls are TRBV3-1 and TRBJ2-7; D uncertain. Germline V lookup: CDR1 LGHDT, CDR2 YNNKEL (reference sequence). This CDR3 contains 12 residues. Trimming took off 8 bases at V and 5 bases at J, with 13 bases between the two ends.

This clonotype was found a few times. The chain recombines TRBV10-2 with TRBJ2-7; tentatively, D is TRBD1 (6 bases). This CDR3 has 14 amino acids. Germline assignment: CDR1 WSHSY and CDR2 SAAADI. V was cut by 0 bases and J by 5 bases, with 11 bases left in between. The CDR3 region has the DNA TGCGCCAGCAGTGAGTCGCTCAGGGGCCACGAGCAGTACTTC. It encodes CASSESLRGHEQYF.

This clonotype was seen ten or more times. This chain connects TRBV20-1 to TRBJ2-4; 7 nucleotides agree with TRBD1. The CDR3 is 14 amino acids. The germline V gene has CDR1 DFQATT and CDR2 SNEGSKA (reference sequence). Losses at the gene ends were 3 bases for V and 4 bases for J; bases not matched to a gene: 6. Here the CDR3 reads CSASWDSQKNIQYF. For the CDR3, the DNA is TGCAGTGCTAGCTGGGACAGCCAGAAAAACATTCAGTACTTC.

V gene TRBV28 combines with J gene TRBJ1-1; D remains unclear. The CDR3 has 13 amino acids. Trimming cost V 8 bases and J 5 bases, with 15 bases left between them. From germline, CDR1 is MDHEN and CDR2 SYDVKM. The CDR3 loop is CASSWVVGTEAFF. Written as DNA, the CDR3 is TGTGCCAGCTCTTGGGTAGTGGGGACTGAAGCTTTCTTT.

This clonotype was counted only a few times. The V call is TRBV20-1, the J call TRBJ2-1; D perhaps matches TRBD2 (6 bases). Trimming removed 0 bases from V and 7 bases from J, with 10 bases in between. The germline V gene has CDR1 DFQATT and CDR2 SNEGSKA (reference sequence). The CDR3 totals 13 residues. CDR3 bases: TGCAGTGCTAGAGATCATCGGGGGAATGAGCAGTTCTTC. Translating it yields CSARDHRGNEQFF.

This clonotype was counted at least ten times. The V call is TRBV24-1, the J call TRBJ2-3; 8 bases are shared with TRBD2. V lost 6 bases, J lost 1 base, and 5 bases stayed unmatched. The CDR3 runs to 15 residues. CDR1 and CDR2 from the germline V gene are KGHDR and SFDVKD. The CDR3 sequence: CATSIHGGGTDTQYF. CDR3 nucleotide sequence: TGTGCCACCAGTATACACGGGGGGGGCACAGATACGCAGTATTTT.

This clonotype came up many times. One junction end does not reproduce the germline sequence, and a read error may be involved. The chain has TRBV7-7 and TRBJ2-3; D is perhaps TRBD1 (6 bases). Germline V CDR1 and CDR2: SSHAT, FNYEAQ (reference sequence). The CDR3 consists of 14 residues. In DNA, the CDR3 is TGTGCTAGCAGCCTAGGTACAGGGCTTGATACGCAGTATTTT. The encoded protein is CASSLGTGLDTQYF.

V and J are TRBV7-3 and TRBJ2-1; tentative D call: TRBD1 (6 bases). From germline, CDR1 is SGHTA and CDR2 FQGTGA. The CDR3 contains 17 residues. V was pared by 5 bases and J by 6 bases, with 23 bases between. The CDR3 region has the DNA TGTGCCAGCAGCCTCCAGGGGCAGGGAAAACTTTCCAATGAGCAGTTCTTC. Its protein is CASSLQGQGKLSNEQFF. The full variable domain, rest sourced from reference TRBV7-3 and TRBJ2-1, is GAGVSQTPSNKVTEKGKYVELRCDPISGHTALYWYRQSLGQGPEFLIYFQGTGAADDSGLPNDRFFAVRPEGSVSTLKIQRTERGDSAVYLCASSLQGQGKLSNEQFFGPGTRLTVL.

This clonotype has just a few counts. The chain uses TRBV2 and TRBJ2-5, with a tentative D call TRBD1 (6 bases). Trimming pared 8 bases from V and 5 bases from J, leaving 9 bases between. The CDR3 has 11 amino acids. Germline loops: CDR1 SNHLY, CDR2 FYNNEI. CDR3 sequence: CASQGLETQYF. Here the CDR3 DNA reads TGTGCCAGCCAGGGGCTGGAGACCCAGTACTTC.

The J gene is TRBJ1-1, the V gene TRBV5-6; D possibly corresponds to TRBD1 (6 bases). The CDR3 runs to 16 residues. Germline loops: CDR1 SGHDT, CDR2 YYEEEE. V lost 2 bases, J lost 3 bases, and 17 bases lay in between. This chain's CDR3 is CASSFESGGPDTEAFF. For the CDR3, the DNA is TGTGCCAGCAGCTTCGAATCGGGGGGGCCGGACACTGAAGCTTTCTTT.